The rows below give T cell receptor beta chains drawn from one sample of a study of blood T cell repertoires in COVID-19. Only in-frame clones appear in the TCRdb table, and some are missing; sequencing was by immunoSEQ multiplex PCR. The table shows about 50,000 clones, with 86% occurring only once. The sequencing input was peripheral blood. The receptors shown here come from a woman aged 80 or over with COVID-19, enrolled during active disease. Each CDR3 is given with its conserved first and last residue. A D gene is named only where the DNA matches it firmly. Some rows have no size entry. The others give once, few or many, or a class for an expanded clone.

v_gene: TRBV2; j_gene: TRBJ1-5; d_gene: NA; abundance: NA; CDR3nt: TGTGCCAGCAAGGCGGCCCTTTTGCATAGCAATCAGCCCCAGCATTTT; CDR3aa: CASKAALLHSNQPQHF
v_gene: TRBV6-5; j_gene: TRBJ1-2; d_gene: NA; abundance: NA; CDR3nt: TGTGCCAGCAGTTACGGTGGCGGTAGCTATGGCTACACCTTC; CDR3aa: CASSYGGGSYGYTF
v_gene: TRBV18; j_gene: TRBJ1-2; d_gene: NA; abundance: NA; CDR3nt: TGTGCCAGCTCACGAGATCGAGACAGGCTCTATGGCTACACCTTC; CDR3aa: CASSRDRDRLYGYTF
v_gene: TRBV3-1/TRBV3-2; j_gene: TRBJ1-1; d_gene: NA; abundance: NA; CDR3nt: TGTGCCAGCAGCGCCTCTACCTATTTGAACACTGAAGCTTTCTTT; CDR3aa: CASSASTYLNTEAFF
v_gene: TRBV7-9; j_gene: TRBJ1-1; d_gene: TRBD1; abundance: once; CDR3nt: TGTGCCAGCAGCCGGACAGGAAACACTGAAGCTTTCTTT; CDR3aa: CASSRTGNTEAFF
v_gene: TRBV4-1; j_gene: TRBJ1-3; d_gene: NA; abundance: NA; CDR3nt: TGCGCCAGCAGCCAAGGGGGGCTAGGAAACACCATATATTTT; CDR3aa: CASSQGGLGNTIYF
v_gene: TRBV6-1; j_gene: TRBJ2-3; d_gene: TRBD2; abundance: NA; CDR3nt: TGTGCCAGCAGTGAGGGTGGGGAGGGTGTGCAGTATTTT; CDR3aa: CASSEGGEGVQYF
v_gene: TRBV19; j_gene: TRBJ1-6; d_gene: NA; abundance: NA; CDR3nt: TGTGCCAGTACCTCTGCGGACACCTATAATTCACCCCTCCACTTT; CDR3aa: CASTSADTYNSPLHF
v_gene: TRBV27; j_gene: TRBJ1-1; d_gene: NA; abundance: NA; CDR3nt: TGTGCCAGCAGCCAGGGCACAGCGAACACTGAAGCTTTCTTT; CDR3aa: CASSQGTANTEAFF
v_gene: TRBV7-8; j_gene: TRBJ1-2; d_gene: NA; abundance: NA; CDR3nt: TGTGCCAGCAGCTTAGAGGGACAAACCTATGGCTACACCTTC; CDR3aa: CASSLEGQTYGYTF
v_gene: TRBV6-5; j_gene: TRBJ1-1; d_gene: NA; abundance: NA; CDR3nt: TGTGCCAGCAGGTCCCAAGCGAGCAAGAACACTGAAGCTTTCTTT; CDR3aa: CASRSQASKNTEAFF
v_gene: TRBV7-7; j_gene: TRBJ2-2; d_gene: NA; abundance: NA; CDR3nt: TGTGCTAGCAGCTTAGGCAGGCCAGGAACCGGGGAGCTGTTTTTT; CDR3aa: CASSLGRPGTGELFF
v_gene: TRBV6-5; j_gene: TRBJ1-5; d_gene: NA; abundance: NA; CDR3nt: TGTGCCAGCAGGCCGTGGCTGTACCCGGGTCAGCCCCAGCATTTT; CDR3aa: CASRPWLYPGQPQHF
v_gene: TRBV7-9; j_gene: TRBJ1-5; d_gene: TRBD1; abundance: NA; CDR3nt: TGTGCCAGCAGCCCAGGGACAGGGTTAGGCAATCAGCCCCAGCATTTT; CDR3aa: CASSPGTGLGNQPQHF
v_gene: TRBV10-1; j_gene: TRBJ2-2; d_gene: NA; abundance: NA; CDR3nt: TGCGCCAGCAGTGCAGGGAACGGGGAGCTGTTTTTT; CDR3aa: CASSAGNGELFF
v_gene: TRBV18; j_gene: TRBJ1-1; d_gene: NA; abundance: NA; CDR3nt: TGTGCCAGCTCACCACGGCAGGGTGGGAACACTGAAGCTTTCTTT; CDR3aa: CASSPRQGGNTEAFF
v_gene: TRBV6-4; j_gene: TRBJ2-2; d_gene: NA; abundance: NA; CDR3nt: TGTGCCAGCAGTGACTTACCCCTAGGTCTCGGCACCGGGGAGCTGTTTTTT; CDR3aa: CASSDLPLGLGTGELFF
v_gene: TRBV6-1; j_gene: TRBJ1-6; d_gene: NA; abundance: NA; CDR3nt: TGTGCCAGCAGTGAATTTAGGGTCGTAAGGGGAGGTAATTCACCCCTCCACTTT; CDR3aa: CASSEFRVVRGGNSPLHF
v_gene: TRBV5-4; j_gene: TRBJ1-1; d_gene: TRBD1; abundance: NA; CDR3nt: TGTGCCAGCAGCTTGGGAGGGACAGGGGTTAACACTGAAGCTTTCTTT; CDR3aa: CASSLGGTGVNTEAFF
v_gene: TRBV20-1; j_gene: TRBJ2-1; d_gene: NA; abundance: NA; CDR3nt: TGCAGTGCTAGGGACTCTAGGGAGCAGTTCTTC; CDR3aa: CSARDSREQFF
v_gene: TRBV6-5; j_gene: TRBJ1-2; d_gene: TRBD1; abundance: NA; CDR3nt: TGTGCCAGCAGTCCCGGGACAGGACCCTGGTCGTGCACCTTC; CDR3aa: CASSPGTGPWSCTF
v_gene: TRBV7-2; j_gene: TRBJ1-6; d_gene: TRBD1; abundance: NA; CDR3nt: TGTGCCAGCACCCCGACAGGGCGAGTTAATTCACCCCTCCACTTT; CDR3aa: CASTPTGRVNSPLHF
v_gene: TRBV4-1; j_gene: TRBJ2-5; d_gene: NA; abundance: NA; CDR3nt: TGCGCCAGCAGCCAAGATAGGCAGAATCGGGGGACCCAGTACTTC; CDR3aa: CASSQDRQNRGTQYF
v_gene: TRBV5-1; j_gene: TRBJ2-2; d_gene: TRBD2; abundance: NA; CDR3nt: TGCGCCAGCAGCTTGGTAGCGGGAGGAAGGACCGGGGAGCTGTTTTTT; CDR3aa: CASSLVAGGRTGELFF
v_gene: TRBV28; j_gene: TRBJ1-1; d_gene: NA; abundance: medium-sized; CDR3nt: TGTGCCAGCAGTCCTCTGGAGGGACGGAGCACTGAAGCTTTCTTT; CDR3aa: CASSPLEGRSTEAFF
v_gene: TRBV9; j_gene: TRBJ1-2; d_gene: NA; abundance: once; CDR3nt: TGTGCCAGCAGCGTAGCGAGCGCTCTTAACTATGGCTACACCTTC; CDR3aa: CASSVASALNYGYTF
v_gene: TRBV12-5; j_gene: TRBJ2-1; d_gene: TRBD2; abundance: NA; CDR3nt: TGTGCTAGTGGTCCCCTCGGGGGGGAATACAATGAGCAGTTCTTC; CDR3aa: CASGPLGGEYNEQFF
v_gene: TRBV7-2; j_gene: TRBJ2-2; d_gene: TRBD2; abundance: NA; CDR3nt: TGTGCCAGCAGCTTAGAGGTAGCGGGAAACACCGGGGAGCTGTTTTTT; CDR3aa: CASSLEVAGNTGELFF
v_gene: TRBV6-5; j_gene: TRBJ1-5; d_gene: NA; abundance: once; CDR3nt: TGTGCCAGCAGTCGGGACATGGGGAATCAGCCCCAGCATTTT; CDR3aa: CASSRDMGNQPQHF
v_gene: TRBV5-1; j_gene: TRBJ2-2; d_gene: TRBD1; abundance: once; CDR3nt: TGCGCCAGCAGAGACGACAGGGGACCCACCGGGGAGCTGTTTTTT; CDR3aa: CASRDDRGPTGELFF
v_gene: TRBV28; j_gene: TRBJ1-1; d_gene: TRBD1; abundance: NA; CDR3nt: TGTGCCAGCAGGGGGACAGCGAACACTGAAGCTTTCTTT; CDR3aa: CASRGTANTEAFF
v_gene: TRBV11-2; j_gene: TRBJ2-3; d_gene: TRBD2; abundance: NA; CDR3nt: TGTGCCAGCAGCCAAGGGACTAGCGGCACAGATACGCAGTATTTT; CDR3aa: CASSQGTSGTDTQYF
v_gene: TRBV27; j_gene: TRBJ1-3; d_gene: NA; abundance: NA; CDR3nt: TGTGCCAGCAGTCCCATGGGGCTGGGTTTAAACACCATATATTTT; CDR3aa: CASSPMGLGLNTIYF
v_gene: TRBV27; j_gene: TRBJ2-5; d_gene: NA; abundance: NA; CDR3nt: TGTGCCAGCGGGAAGGGAGGTAGCGTCGTGCAGACCCAGTACTTC; CDR3aa: CASGKGGSVVQTQYF
v_gene: TRBV11-2; j_gene: TRBJ2-7; d_gene: NA; abundance: NA; CDR3nt: TGTGCCAGCAGCCAAGGGGCTTCGAGCTCCTACGAGCAGTACTTC; CDR3aa: CASSQGASSSYEQYF
v_gene: TRBV7-9; j_gene: TRBJ2-1; d_gene: NA; abundance: NA; CDR3nt: TGTGCCAGCAGATCGCTTGGGGGGGGCGTCGGCGATGAGCAGTTCTTC; CDR3aa: CASRSLGGGVGDEQFF
v_gene: TRBV3-1/TRBV3-2; j_gene: TRBJ1-2; d_gene: TRBD1; abundance: NA; CDR3nt: TGTGCCAGCAGCTGGACAGGCCTTGGCTACACCTTC; CDR3aa: CASSWTGLGYTF